This entry lists 20 T cell receptor beta chains sequenced from one sample in a study of blood T cell repertoires in COVID-19. Method: immunoSEQ multiplex PCR; TCRdb's copy keeps in-frame clones and lacks some. The data show more than 200,000 clones, with less than 90% seen just once and approximately 2% held by the top ten. Input material: peripheral blood. The receptors were gathered from a man aged 25 to 40 with active or convalescent COVID-19.

The gene calls are TRBV7-8 and TRBJ2-7, with 9 bases aligning to TRBD2. The CDR3 runs 16 residues. Germline V gene lookup returns CDR1 SGHVS and CDR2 FQNEAQ. J lost 2 bases, V lost 1 base, and 6 bases had no gene match. This CDR3 reads CASSLDWSSGTYEQYF. The CDR3 DNA reads as TGTGCCAGCAGCTTAGATTGGTCTAGCGGGACCTACGAGCAGTACTTC.

This chain links TRBV11-2 with TRBJ2-2; 9 nucleotides line up with TRBD1. V trimming: 5 bases; J trimming: 6 bases; junction bases outside the gene matches: 7. This CDR3 region has 15 residues. Germline V gives CDR1 SGHAT, CDR2 FQNNGV. The CDR3 is CASSLGQGMAGELFF. In DNA, the CDR3 is TGTGCCAGCAGCCTGGGACAGGGTATGGCCGGGGAGCTGTTTTTT.

This clone showed up just once. The V call is TRBV12-3 or TRBV12-4, the J call TRBJ2-5, with 7 bases aligning to TRBD2. Trimming at V came to 8 bases and at J to 5 bases, leaving 5 bases not matched to a gene. The CDR3 runs 12 residues. Here the CDR3 DNA reads TGTGCCAGCGGGGTGGGAGGGGAGACCCAGTACTTC. The encoded protein is CASGVGGETQYF.

This chain links TRBV2 with TRBJ1-2; weak D call: TRBD1 (5 bases). V shed 6 bases and J shed 4 bases, with 18 bases lying between them. In germline, CDR1 is SNHLY, CDR2 FYNNEI. CDR3 length equals 15 residues. Written as DNA, the CDR3 is TGTGCCAGCAGCTCTGACAGAGATCCGGTCTATGGCTACACCTTC. Translation gives CASSSDRDPVYGYTF.

The V call is TRBV6-2 or TRBV6-3, the J call TRBJ1-1, with a tentative D call TRBD1 (6 bases). The germline V gene encodes CDR1 MNHEY and CDR2 SVGEGT. The length of the CDR3 is 10 residues. The V gene lost 5 bases and the J gene lost 11 bases, with 9 bases spanning the gap. CDR3 in DNA: TGTGCCAGCAGTGACAGGTCCGCTTTCTTT. This encodes CASSDRSAFF.

The rearrangement links TRBV6-5 to TRBJ1-5; 7 bases are shared with TRBD1. This CDR3 spans 12 amino acids. CDR1 is MNHEY, CDR2 SVGAGI, per germline. The V and J ends lost 8 bases and 7 bases, in that order; junction bases with no gene match: 5. CDR3 protein: CASSSGGQPQHF. CDR3 coding DNA: TGTGCCAGCTCTTCAGGGGGACAGCCCCAGCATTTT.

The gene calls are TRBV7-9 and TRBJ1-1; D gene unclear. V was clipped by 1 base and J by 2 bases, with 2 bases between them. This CDR3 contains 12 residues. Germline V gene data show CDR1 as SEHNR and CDR2 as FQNEAQ (reference sequence). CDR3 in amino acids: CASSLVNTEAFF. Written as DNA, the CDR3 is TGTGCCAGCAGCTTAGTAAACACTGAAGCTTTCTTT.

This chain joins TRBV19 and TRBJ2-3, with 10 bases fitting TRBD2. V gave up 0 bases and J gave up 6 bases; unmatched junction bases: 6. Germline lookup yields CDR1 LNHDA and CDR2 SQIVND (reference sequence). The CDR3 runs to 16 residues. Here the CDR3 reads CASSIESGGARDTQYF. The CDR3 DNA reads TGTGCCAGTAGTATAGAAAGCGGGGGGGCCCGGGATACGCAGTATTTT.

The chain couples TRBV6-2 or TRBV6-3 to TRBJ2-5; D uncertain. From germline, CDR1 is MNHEY and CDR2 SVGEGT. Trimming shortened V by 4 bases and J by 1 base, and 16 bases separated the two germline ends. This CDR3 region has 16 residues. The CDR3 region has the DNA TGTGCCAGCAGTTGGCTCTATTCAGGAATCCAAGAGACCCAGTACTTC. The encoded protein is CASSWLYSGIQETQYF.

This chain joins TRBV19 and TRBJ2-1; weak D call: TRBD2 (5 bases). CDR1 is LNHDA and CDR2 is SQIVND in the germline V gene (reference sequence). The CDR3 is 16 residues long. V dropped 4 bases and J dropped 8 bases, with 21 bases sitting between them. The CDR3 reads CASSTTTRRGAYEQFF. CDR3 coding DNA: TGTGCCAGTAGTACGACAACACGACGGGGAGCATATGAGCAGTTCTTC.

This clone was seen a single time. The chain links TRBV27 to TRBJ1-2; D not resolved. The CDR3 contains 13 residues. Looked up from germline, CDR1 is MNHEY and CDR2 is SMNVEV (reference sequence). Trimming stripped 3 bases from V and 8 bases from J, with 13 bases between. The CDR3, as DNA: TGTGCCAGCAGTTTCGGAGTCTCGGCGGGCTACACCTTC. As protein: CASSFGVSAGYTF.

The gene calls are TRBV6-5 and TRBJ2-2; 9 bases are a match to TRBD2. With 6 bases clipped from V and 6 bases from J, the junction kept 8 bases outside the gene matches. CDR3 size: 15 residues. Germline CDR1 reads MNHEY; CDR2 reads SVGAGI. The CDR3 spells CASSLERGVAGELFF. CDR3 DNA: TGTGCCAGCAGCCTTGAGCGGGGGGTTGCCGGGGAGCTGTTTTTT.

The chain couples TRBV4-3 to TRBJ2-1; 8 bases align to TRBD2. The CDR3 loop spans 20 amino acids. V shed 1 base, J shed 7 bases, and the junction held 21 bases outside the gene matches. The germline V gene has CDR1 LGHNA and CDR2 YSLEER. In DNA form, the CDR3 reads TGCGCCAGCAGCCAAGCCCACCCTCTTGGACTAGCCGGGGGGGTGAATGAGCAGTTCTTC. This gives the protein CASSQAHPLGLAGGVNEQFF.

This chain connects TRBV6-2 or TRBV6-3 to TRBJ1-2; D may be TRBD1 (5 bases). Trimming took 5 bases from V and 3 from J, leaving 16 bases between them. Germline CDR1 reads MNHEY; CDR2 reads SVGEGT. The CDR3 runs to 15 residues. The CDR3 here is CASSIMQGLDYGYTF. CDR3 sequence (DNA): TGTGCCAGCAGTATCATGCAGGGTCTGGACTATGGCTACACCTTC.

The chain couples TRBV19 to TRBJ1-2; 8 nucleotides align to TRBD1. CDR1 and CDR2 (germline): LNHDA, SQIVND (reference sequence). V lost 6 bases to trimming and J lost 4 bases; unmatched junction nucleotides: 4. CDR3 length: 13 amino acids. CDR3 amino acids: CASRPDRVYGYTF. DNA for the CDR3: TGTGCCAGTAGACCGGACAGGGTCTATGGCTACACCTTC.

This clone occurred once. The chain recombines TRBV7-2 with TRBJ1-5; 7 bases map to TRBD1. Germline V gene lookup returns CDR1 SGHTA and CDR2 FQGNSA. CDR3 length: 14 residues. The trim removed 5 bases at V and 11 bases at J, leaving 12 bases unmatched. Here the CDR3 reads CASSPPGQIEAQHF. The CDR3 coding sequence is TGTGCCAGCAGCCCCCCGGGACAGATCGAAGCCCAGCATTTT.

J is TRBJ2-4 and V is TRBV9, with 8 bases lining up with TRBD2. Per the germline V gene, CDR1 is SGDLS and CDR2 is YYNGEE. After removal of 2 bases from V and 5 bases from J, the junction contained 6 bases not matched to a gene. The CDR3 is 15 residues long. The CDR3 region is CASSVGPTSENIQYF. CDR3 coding DNA: TGTGCCAGCAGCGTTGGGCCGACTAGCGAAAACATTCAGTACTTC.

This clone was seen only once. This sequence joins TRBV23-1 and TRBJ2-3; D is possibly TRBD2 (7 bases). TRBV23-1 is labeled an ORF, and its function is uncertain. The CDR3 consists of 16 residues. The V end lost 4 bases, the J end lost 3 bases, and 17 bases lay between the germline ends. The CDR3 spells CASSRGGVPKTDTQYF. The CDR3 DNA reads TGCGCCAGCAGTCGAGGGGGGGTTCCAAAGACAGATACGCAGTATTTT.

The chain is built from TRBV25-1 and TRBJ2-7, with D possibly TRBD1 on 5 matching bases. From germline, CDR1 is MGHDK and CDR2 SYGVNS. The CDR3 runs 13 residues. V lost 3 bases and J 5 bases, leaving 11 bases between the germline ends. This chain's CDR3 is CASSEQGTDEQYF. The CDR3 bases are TGTGCCAGCAGTGAGCAGGGAACCGACGAGCAGTACTTC.

This chain connects TRBV7-9 to TRBJ2-1, with 7 bases aligning to TRBD2. CDR1 and CDR2 from the germline V gene are SEHNR and FQNEAQ (reference sequence). J was trimmed by 3 bases and V by 4 bases; bases with no gene match: 9. The CDR3 has 16 amino acids. The CDR3 nucleotides are TGTGCCAGCAGCTCCCGGACTGGCGGGGGCTACAATGAGCAGTTCTTC. As protein: CASSSRTGGGYNEQFF.